Shown below are 6 T cell receptor beta chains from a single sample sequenced in a study of blood T cell repertoires in COVID-19. This table comes from immunoSEQ multiplex PCR, and its TCRdb copy is limited to in-frame clones, with some not included. The sample records over 120,000 clones, around 83% being singletons. The sample consisted of PBMCs or T cells enriched from blood (not recorded which). Receptor source: a man aged 50-60 years who had recovered from COVID-19.

As for this clone: Other nucleotide sequences in the sample specify the same CDR3. The chain couples TRBV27 to TRBJ1-5; the match to TRBD1 covers 8 bases. Germline loops: CDR1 MNHEY, CDR2 SMNVEV (reference sequence). V lost 6 bases and J lost 3; bases outside the gene matches: 4. There are 14 residues in the CDR3. The CDR3 DNA reads TGTGCCAGCAGCATACAGGGGGTCAATCAGCCCCAGCATTTT. Translation gives CASSIQGVNQPQHF.

This chain uses TRBV19 with TRBJ1-1, with unresolved D. Deletions cut 2 bases from V and 12 bases from J, with 10 bases between. This CDR3 contains 11 residues. CDR1 LNHDA and CDR2 SQIVND come from the germline V gene (reference sequence). The CDR3 sequence: CASSIQGRTFF. CDR3 bases: TGTGCCAGTAGTATACAAGGGAGAACTTTCTTT.

The chain is built from TRBV11-2 and TRBJ1-4, with D unclear. The germline V gene encodes CDR1 SGHAT and CDR2 FQNNGV. The CDR3 totals 13 residues. V was shortened by 5 bases and J by 5 bases, with 9 bases between the two germline ends. DNA for the CDR3: TGTGCCAGCAGCCCAACGAGGAATGAAAAACTGTTTTTT. Encoded protein: CASSPTRNEKLFF.

The V and J genes are TRBV6-5 and TRBJ1-5; D perhaps matches TRBD1 (6 bases). The germline CDR1 and CDR2 sequences are MNHEY and SVGAGI. V lost 8 bases and J lost 5, with 16 bases in between. The CDR3 is 14 amino acids. CDR3 nucleotide sequence: TGTGCCAGCGGAGAACAGGGCGGAGATCAGCCCCAGCATTTT. This sequence encodes CASGEQGGDQPQHF.

The genes are TRBV11-2 and TRBJ1-1; TRBD1 is a possible D gene (6 bases). The V end lost 1 base, the J end lost 7 bases, and 16 bases lay between the germline ends. The length of the CDR3 is 15 residues. CDR1 is SGHAT, CDR2 FQNNGV, per germline. The CDR3 spells CASSLAPDSLYEAFF. CDR3 nucleotides: TGTGCCAGCAGCTTAGCCCCGGACAGTCTGTATGAAGCTTTCTTT.

V gene TRBV18 combines with J gene TRBJ1-1; TRBD1 matches 8 bases. The V gene end was trimmed by 3 bases and the J gene end by 2 bases; junction bases not matched to a gene: 8. This CDR3 spans 16 amino acids. Germline CDR1 is KGHSH and CDR2 is LQKENI. The CDR3 loop reads CASSPRQGIGNTEAFF. The CDR3, as DNA: TGTGCCAGCTCACCTCGACAGGGGATAGGAAACACTGAAGCTTTCTTT.